This TCR beta chain derives from a study of blood T cell repertoires in COVID-19. Study as a whole: Donors in the United States, Italy and Spain gave samples during acute or convalescent COVID-19. T cells, B-cell-depleted T cells, or PBMCs provided the cDNA or gDNA that served as material.

CDR3 length: 16 residues. J lost 6 bases, V lost 4 bases, and 12 bases had no gene match. CDR1 MDHEN and CDR2 SYDVKM come from the germline V gene. In the authors' methods: The assay estimated nucleated cells by amplifying reference gene primers. Some clones are missing from TCRdb's copy, which holds only in-frame ones; the method was immunoSEQ multiplex PCR. V and J calls and clone size are copied from that table; D and trimming were computed from the DNA. The data contain roughly 59,000 clones, 70% to 80% of them seen just once; the ten biggest clones take up about 8.9%. The specimen sequenced was peripheral blood. The chain is built from TRBV28 and TRBJ2-3, with TRBD1 matching 8 bases. This receptor was taken from a human donor in a cohort sampled during active COVID-19. The CDR3 nucleotides are TGTGCCAGCAGTTCCAGGCAGGGGGCCATGGTGGATACGCAGTATTTT. This sequence encodes CASSSRQGAMVDTQYF.